This TCR beta chain stems from a study of blood T cell repertoires in COVID-19. About the study: Acute and convalescent COVID-19 samples came from the United States, Italy and Spain. From T cells, B-cell-depleted T cells, or PBMCs came the material, which was cDNA or gDNA.

Authors' data handling: Quantification of nucleated cells was approximated via reference gene primer amplification. TCRdb's copy holds only in-frame clones and misses some; the assay was immunoSEQ multiplex PCR. V, J and clone size derive from that table, while D and trimming were established from the DNA sequence. The data show 210,000 or so clones, with 75% to 90% seen just once and around 7% held by the top ten. Material for sequencing was peripheral blood. The clonotype comes from a man aged 40-49 years with acute or convalescent COVID-19.

The DNA for the CDR3 is TGTGCCAGCAGCTCACAGGGTGCGGCGGGCTACGAGCAGTACTTC. Amino acids: CASSSQGAAGYEQYF. The chain couples TRBV11-1 to TRBJ2-7, with D tentatively TRBD1 (6 bases). Trimming pared 4 bases from V and 3 bases from J, leaving 16 bases between. CDR1 is SGHAT, CDR2 FQDESV, per germline (reference sequence). The CDR3 contains 15 residues. Based on the CDR3 plus reference TRBV11-1 and TRBJ2-7, the full variable domain is EAEVAQSPRYKITEKSQAVAFWCDPISGHATLYWYRQILGQGPELLVQFQDESVVDDSQLPKDRFSAERLKGVDSTLKIQPAELGDSAMYLCASSSQGAAGYEQYFGPGTRLTVT.